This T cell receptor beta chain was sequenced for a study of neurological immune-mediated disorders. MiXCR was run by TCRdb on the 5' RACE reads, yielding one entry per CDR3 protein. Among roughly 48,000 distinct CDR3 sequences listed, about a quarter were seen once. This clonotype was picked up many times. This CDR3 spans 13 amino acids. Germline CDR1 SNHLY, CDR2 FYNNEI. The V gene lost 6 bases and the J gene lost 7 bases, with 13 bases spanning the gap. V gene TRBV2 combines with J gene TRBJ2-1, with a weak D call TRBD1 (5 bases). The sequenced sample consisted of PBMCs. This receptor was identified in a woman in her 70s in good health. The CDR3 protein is CASSARGVNEQFF. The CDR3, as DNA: TGTGCCAGCAGCGCAAGGGGTGTAAATGAGCAGTTCTTC. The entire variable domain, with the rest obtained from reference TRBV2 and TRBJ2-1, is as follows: EPEVTQTPSHQVTQMGQEVILRCVPISNHLYFYWYRQILGQKVEFLVSFYNNEISEKSEIFDDQFSVERPDGSNFTLKIRSTKLEDSAMYFCASSARGVNEQFFGPGTRLTVL.